Listed below are T cell receptor beta chains from one sample, sequenced in a study of patients and donors after allogeneic stem cell transplantation. TCRdb reprocessed the RT-PCR reads via MiXCR and lists one record per CDR3 protein. The sample carries fewer than 12,000 distinct CDR3 sequences, less than 25% recorded once. The sequenced material came from blood, either unsorted or a sorted T cell fraction (not recorded which). The origin of the receptors is a human donor who was either an allogeneic HSCT recipient or a stem cell or donor lymphocyte infusion donor (not recorded which). It is not recorded whose cells these are; they may come from a transplant donor. Each CDR3 is given with its conserved first and last residue. A D gene is named only where the DNA matches it firmly. Clone size is given for some rows only: seen once, a few or many times, or a class if the clone is expanded.

abundance,d_gene,j_gene,v_gene,CDR3nt,CDR3aa
few,TRBD1,TRBJ1-1,TRBV18,TGTGCCAGCTCACCTGCAATTGGAGGGTCAGGGGGCACTGAAGCTTTCTTT,CASSPAIGGSGGTEAFF
many,TRBD1,TRBJ1-1,TRBV4-3,TGCGCCAGCAGTCACGGACAGGGGGCGACTGAAGCTTTCTTT,CASSHGQGATEAFF
few,.,TRBJ1-3,TRBV20-1,TGCAGTGCTAGTCGGCAGGGTGGAAACACCATATATTTT,CSASRQGGNTIYF
.,TRBD1,TRBJ1-1,TRBV28,TGTGCCAGCAGTGAAGGGACAGGGGGCTTCGCTGAAGCTTTCTTT,CASSEGTGGFAEAFF
few,TRBD1,TRBJ1-3,TRBV20-1,TGCAGTGCTTCACAGGGGTCTGGAAACACCATATATTTT,CSASQGSGNTIYF
.,.,TRBJ1-3,TRBV3-1,TGTGCCAGCAGCCAAGTTGATGGAAACACCATATATTTT,CASSQVDGNTIYF
.,.,TRBJ2-5,TRBV20-1,TGCAGTGCTAGGGGGAACCAAGAGACCCAGTACTTC,CSARGNQETQYF
once,TRBD1,TRBJ1-4,TRBV2,TGTGCCAGCCACCGGGACAGGGCTGAAAAACTGTTTTTT,CASHRDRAEKLFF
few,TRBD1,TRBJ1-1,TRBV6-1,TGTGCCAGCAGTGCACCCGGGACAGGGTGGTCGGCTTTCTTT,CASSAPGTGWSAFF
.,TRBD1,TRBJ1-2,TRBV6-5,TGTGCCAGCAGTTCGACAGGGCTCTATGGCTACACCTTC,CASSSTGLYGYTF
few,.,TRBJ2-1,TRBV10-1,TGCGCCAGCAGTGAGTCGACTCGGGGAGCAAAGCAGTTCTTC,CASSESTRGAKQFF
many,.,TRBJ1-1,TRBV18,TGTGCCAGCTCACCCGAGACCGTCAGGGGAACGGGAACTGAAGCTTTCTTT,CASSPETVRGTGTEAFF
few,TRBD1,TRBJ1-1,TRBV7-9,TGTGCCAGCAGCTTTGACACAGGGGCCCGACTAGCTTTCTTT,CASSFDTGARLAFF
medium-sized,TRBD1,TRBJ1-6,TRBV20-1,TGCAGTGCTAGGACAACAGGGGTAGGGTCACCCCTCCACTTT,CSARTTGVGSPLHF
few,.,TRBJ1-4,TRBV20-1,TGCAGTGCGTACGACAGTACTGAAAAACTGTTTTTT,CSAYDSTEKLFF
many,TRBD1,TRBJ1-3,TRBV30,TGTGCCTTCCGGGACAGACGCTCTGGAAACACCATATATTTT,CAFRDRRSGNTIYF
few,TRBD1,TRBJ2-7,TRBV20-1,TGCAGTGCCCCCTCTCCAGGGGGATCCCTCCACGAGCAGTACTTC,CSAPSPGGSLHEQYF
many,.,TRBJ1-6,TRBV12-3/TRBV12-4,TGTGCCAGCAGTTTTGGCAATCGTCTTAATTCACCCCTCCACTTT,CASSFGNRLNSPLHF
few,.,TRBJ1-6,TRBV20-1,TGCAGTGCTAGCATAGGGCCGTATAATTCACCCCTCCACTTT,CSASIGPYNSPLHF
.,.,TRBJ1-1,TRBV7-9,TGTGCCAGCGGACAGACGGAGTACACTGAAGCTTTCTTT,CASGQTEYTEAFF
few,.,TRBJ1-5,TRBV5-6,TGTGCCAGCAGCTTGGTTCCCCCCAGGGGAGGGGATCAGCCCCAGCATTTT,CASSLVPPRGGDQPQHF
few,.,TRBJ2-7,TRBV20-1,TGCAGTGCTAGATCCGGGACAACCTACGAGCAGTACTTC,CSARSGTTYEQYF
.,.,TRBJ1-4,TRBV27,TGTGCCAGCAGTTTGGGGGACACCGGCTCCGTAAGAAAACTGTTTTTT,CASSLGDTGSVRKLFF
.,TRBD2,TRBJ2-7,TRBV5-5,TGTGCCAGCAGCTTGGCCGGCGGGGGGATCTCCTACGAGCAGTACTTC,CASSLAGGGISYEQYF
few,.,TRBJ2-2,TRBV5-1,TGCGCCAGCAGCTTGGCCTTATCGGTGACGGACACCGGGGAGCTGTTTTTT,CASSLALSVTDTGELFF
few,.,TRBJ1-1,TRBV11-2,TGTGCCAGCAGCTTGCCCGGGAGAGCTGAAGCTTTCTTT,CASSLPGRAEAFF